One sample yielded the 23 T cell receptor beta chains listed below, sequenced in a study of T cells in Graves' hyperthyroidism and ophthalmopathy. TCR beta CDR3 regions were amplified from RNA. An initial round of RT-PCR targeting the TCR CDR3 relied on the HTBI primer set. TCRdb reprocessed the multiplex PCR reads via MiXCR and lists one record per CDR3 protein. The sample carries 750,000 to 950,000 distinct CDR3 sequences, around 38% recorded once. Sequencing was done on a sample of blood. The receptors stem from a man between 18 and 29 years old with Graves' hyperthyroidism.

The chain has TRBV7-8 and TRBJ2-7; the D gene is possibly TRBD2 (11 bases). The germline gives CDR1 SGHVS, CDR2 FQNEAQ. Trimming removed 5 bases from V and 3 bases from J, with 29 bases in between. This CDR3 spans 19 amino acids. CDR3 DNA: TGTGCCAGCAGCCTGACAGGGGGCGATCTAGCGGGGGGCGTCTACGAGCAGTACTTC. As protein: CASSLTGGDLAGGVYEQYF.

The genes are TRBV4-3 and TRBJ1-1, with 7 bases aligning to TRBD1. CDR3 length equals 15 residues. The ends lost 1 base at V and 6 bases at J; junction bases unmatched: 8. Germline V gives CDR1 LGHNA, CDR2 YSLEER. This chain's CDR3 is CASSQGTGVYAEAFF. For the CDR3, the DNA is TGCGCCAGCAGCCAAGGGACAGGAGTTTACGCTGAAGCTTTCTTT.

The table lists this clonotype with many counts. V is TRBV19 and J is TRBJ1-5, with D unclear. CDR1 is LNHDA and CDR2 is SQIVND in the germline V gene (reference sequence). Trimming stripped 3 bases from V and 6 bases from J, with 12 bases between. CDR3 length: 14 amino acids. The DNA for the CDR3 is TGTGCCAGTAGTATCTGGGGTGAGCCTCAGCCCCAGCATTTT. This encodes CASSIWGEPQPQHF.

Only a few counts were recorded for this clonotype. The junction departs from germline at one end; a sequencing error may be responsible. The rearrangement uses TRBV11-2 and TRBJ2-7; D is uncertain. Germline CDR1 SGHAT, CDR2 FQNNGV. CDR3 length: 15 amino acids. For the CDR3, the DNA is TGCGCCAGCAGCCAAGCAGTCACACCGAACTACGAGCAGTACTTC. Its translation is CASSQAVTPNYEQYF.

The V call is TRBV4-1, the J call TRBJ1-3, with D unclear. The germline CDR1 and CDR2 sequences are MGHRA and YSYEKL. The CDR3 has 16 amino acids. Trimming took 2 bases from V and 0 from J, leaving 11 bases between them. CDR3 in amino acids: CASSQPGPSSGNTIYF. The CDR3 nucleotides read TGCGCCAGCAGCCAACCCGGACCCAGCTCTGGAAACACCATATATTTT.

This clonotype has a handful of counts. This chain uses TRBV2 with TRBJ2-2; TRBD2 is a possible D gene (5 bases). Trimming removed 2 bases from V and 3 bases from J, with 13 bases in between. The CDR3 spans 16 residues. Germline CDR1 is SNHLY and CDR2 is FYNNEI. DNA for the CDR3: TGTGCCAGCAGTGAAACCGGGAATGAATACACCGGGGAGCTGTTTTTT. This encodes CASSETGNEYTGELFF. Supplemented by reference TRBV2 and TRBJ2-2, the full variable domain reads EPEVTQTPSHQVTQMGQEVILRCVPISNHLYFYWYRQILGQKVEFLVSFYNNEISEKSEIFDDQFSVERPDGSNFTLKIRSTKLEDSAMYFCASSETGNEYTGELFFGEGSRLTVL.

The rearrangement links TRBV7-9 to TRBJ2-5; 8 nucleotides match TRBD2. Trimming cost V 5 bases and J 5 bases; bases outside gene matches: 13. This CDR3 spans 16 amino acids. The germline V gene has CDR1 SEHNR and CDR2 FQNEAQ (reference sequence). CDR3 DNA sequence: TGTGCCAGCAGCGAAGAGCCAGCGGGGGTAGGGGAGACCCAGTACTTC. Translated, it gives CASSEEPAGVGETQYF.

This clonotype was counted at least ten times. V is TRBV7-9 and J is TRBJ1-2, with 8 bases fitting TRBD1. With 3 bases clipped from V and 3 bases from J, the junction kept 6 bases outside the gene matches. This CDR3 is 15 amino acids long. Germline V CDR1 and CDR2: SEHNR, FQNEAQ (reference sequence). This CDR3 is CASSFLDREYYGYTF. The CDR3 coding sequence is TGTGCCAGCAGCTTTCTGGACAGGGAATACTATGGCTACACCTTC.

As concerns this clonotype: The junction does not match germline at one end; this may be a read error. The chain is built from TRBV20-1 and TRBJ1-4; possibly TRBD1 for D (5 bases). Per germline, CDR1 DFQATT and CDR2 SNEGSKA (reference sequence). This CDR3 region has 14 residues. CDR3: CSARRGAGHEKPFF. In DNA, the CDR3 is TGCAGTGCTAGACGAGGTGCAGGGCATGAAAAACCGTTTTTT.

J is TRBJ2-7 and V is TRBV29-1; D may be TRBD1 (6 bases). The DNA end is a closer match to TRBJ2-1, so the J assignment may be wrong. Germline values: CDR1 SQVTM, CDR2 ANQGSEA. This CDR3 comprises 13 residues. CDR3 coding DNA: TGCAGCGTTGATGGACAGCTCTACAATGAGCAGTTCTTC. Amino acids: CSVDGQLYNEQFF.

This clonotype was recorded many times. The rearrangement joins TRBV9 to TRBJ1-1, with a tentative D call TRBD1 (5 bases). Germline V gene data show CDR1 as SGDLS and CDR2 as YYNGEE. This CDR3 spans 15 amino acids. The V end was cut by 0 bases, the J end by 4 bases, with 13 bases between. CDR3: CASSVATDTPTEAFF. The CDR3 region has the DNA TGTGCCAGCAGCGTAGCTACGGACACCCCCACTGAAGCTTTCTTT.

This clonotype was seen at least ten times. The rearrangement uses TRBV15 and TRBJ1-2, with 9 nucleotides matching TRBD1. The germline CDR1 and CDR2 sequences are LNHNV and YYDKDF (reference sequence). V dropped 0 bases and J dropped 2; count of bases not matched to a gene: 7. The CDR3 runs to 17 residues. The CDR3 is CATSRDPLGQGNYGYTF. DNA of the CDR3: TGTGCCACCAGCAGAGATCCCCTGGGACAGGGAAACTATGGCTACACCTTC.

This clonotype was detected many times. The J gene is TRBJ2-5, the V gene TRBV11-3; 8 nucleotides align to TRBD2. The V gene end was trimmed by 3 bases and the J gene end by 3 bases; junction bases not matched to a gene: 3. The CDR3 runs to 14 residues. Germline V lookup: CDR1 SGHNT, CDR2 YENEEA. CDR3 region: CASSFPGGKETQYF. The CDR3 nucleotides read TGTGCCAGCAGCTTCCCGGGGGGGAAAGAGACCCAGTACTTC.

Concerning this clonotype itself: A much larger clone differs by one base, so this may be a read error. J is TRBJ1-4 and V is TRBV20-1, with TRBD1 as a possible D gene (5 bases). CDR3 length equals 14 residues. Germline lookup yields CDR1 DFQATT and CDR2 SNEGSKA (reference sequence). V was trimmed by 0 bases and J by 7 bases, leaving 12 bases between them. The CDR3 nucleotides are TGCAGTGCTAGAGAGGGGCCACATGGTGAAAAACTGTTTTTT. Amino acids: CSAREGPHGEKLFF.

The J gene is TRBJ2-2, the V gene TRBV5-6; weak D call: TRBD1 (6 bases). Germline assignment: CDR1 SGHDT and CDR2 YYEEEE. The CDR3 consists of 15 residues. Trimming left V 2 bases short and J 6 bases short, with 14 bases between. CDR3 sequence (DNA): TGTGCCAGCAGCTTAGGGGAGCAGGGGCCCGGGGAGCTGTTTTTT. This encodes CASSLGEQGPGELFF.

This clonotype was detected many times. This sequence joins TRBV7-2 and TRBJ2-5; 10 bases line up with TRBD1. Germline lookup yields CDR1 SGHTA and CDR2 FQGNSA. Unmatched junction bases numbered 4, after V lost 2 bases and J lost 4 bases. There are 15 residues in the CDR3. This CDR3 is CASSLRTGGRETQYF. CDR3 DNA: TGTGCCAGCAGCTTAAGGACAGGGGGACGAGAGACCCAGTACTTC.

At least ten counts were recorded for this clonotype. The rearrangement uses TRBV12-3 or TRBV12-4 and TRBJ1-6; 7 nucleotides align to TRBD1. The CDR3 loop spans 12 amino acids. Germline trimming cut 5 bases from V and 17 bases from J; bases unmatched to any gene: 9. The CDR3 region has the DNA TGTGCCAGCAGTCATGGACAGGCCCTAGTCCACTTT. Translated: CASSHGQALVHF.

V and J are TRBV6-5 and TRBJ2-7; TRBD1 is a possible D gene (6 bases). CDR3 size: 14 residues. V was trimmed by 6 bases and J by 1 base, leaving 13 bases between them. Germline V CDR1 and CDR2: MNHEY, SVGAGI. The CDR3 DNA sequence: TGTGCCAGCAGACAGGGCCCTACTTCCTACGAGCAGTACTTC. Amino acids: CASRQGPTSYEQYF.

This clonotype has a count of ten or more. The chain joins TRBV2 to TRBJ1-5, with D possibly matching TRBD1 (6 bases). Germline loops: CDR1 SNHLY, CDR2 FYNNEI. The CDR3 consists of 14 residues. V was clipped by 7 bases and J by 3 bases, with 13 bases between them. CDR3 nucleotide sequence: TGTGCCAGCACCCCAGGGGTCGTCAATCAGCCCCAGCATTTT. As protein: CASTPGVVNQPQHF.

This clonotype was detected a few times. The rearrangement uses TRBV11-1 and TRBJ1-2; TRBD1 agrees at 8 bases. The germline V gene has CDR1 SGHAT and CDR2 FQDESV (reference sequence). The J segment lost 6 bases and the V segment lost 5 bases, leaving 11 bases of the junction unmatched. This CDR3 region has 15 residues. CDR3 loop: CASSVPGQVTHGYTF. The CDR3 bases are TGTGCCAGCAGCGTACCGGGACAGGTTACCCATGGCTACACCTTC.

This clonotype has ten or more counts. Here the CDR3 reads CSVSPDRDEQYF. The CDR3 coding sequence is TGCAGCGTTTCCCCGGACAGGGACGAGCAGTACTTC. The rearrangement links TRBV29-1 to TRBJ2-7; the match to TRBD1 covers 8 bases. The CDR3 length is 12 residues. Germline-derived CDR1 and CDR2 are SQVTM and ANQGSEA. V was clipped by 5 bases and J by 5 bases; unmatched bases: 5.

This clonotype was found many times. The chain joins TRBV7-2 to TRBJ1-5, with 7 bases aligning to TRBD1. The CDR3 loop spans 15 amino acids. V dropped 6 bases and J dropped 9; count of bases not matched to a gene: 14. Germline V gene data show CDR1 as SGHTA and CDR2 as FQGNSA. This chain's CDR3 is CASSQGQFGSGPQHF. CDR3 DNA: TGTGCCAGCAGTCAGGGACAGTTTGGCTCGGGGCCCCAGCATTTT.

In DNA, the CDR3 is TGTGCCAGCAATCCGACAGACCAAGAGACCCAGTACTTC. Translating it yields CASNPTDQETQYF. The chain links TRBV12-3 or TRBV12-4 to TRBJ2-5; tentative D call: TRBD1 (5 bases). V was shortened by 7 bases and J by 0 bases, with 9 bases between the two germline ends. This CDR3 comprises 13 residues.